The 24 T cell receptor beta chains presented below share a single source sample, sequenced in a study of blood T cell repertoires in COVID-19. Only in-frame clones appear in the TCRdb table, and some are missing; sequencing was by immunoSEQ multiplex PCR. Among 220,000 or so clones listed, 75% to 85% were seen once. Sequenced input: peripheral blood. All receptors come from a woman older than 75 with COVID-19, enrolled during active disease.

This clone appeared once. CDR3 sequence: CASMLTPQGNEQYF. The CDR3 DNA follows: TGTGCCAGCATGCTCACGCCACAGGGAAACGAGCAGTACTTC. The V call is TRBV6-5, the J call TRBJ2-7; a weak D match, TRBD1 (6 bases). The CDR3 covers 14 residues. CDR1 MNHEY and CDR2 SVGAGI come from the germline V gene. With 7 bases removed from V and 5 bases from J, the gap between germline ends came to 18 bases.

The rearrangement joins TRBV5-1 to TRBJ2-7, with 7 bases lining up with TRBD1. With 8 bases clipped from V and 5 bases from J, the junction kept 10 bases outside the gene matches. The germline V gene has CDR1 SGHRS and CDR2 YFSETQ. CDR3 length: 13 amino acids. The CDR3 bases are TGCGCCAGTTCGACAGGGAATAAACACGAGCAGTACTTC. Its translation is CASSTGNKHEQYF. The full variable domain, with the rest looked up from reference TRBV5-1 and TRBJ2-7, is KAGVTQTPRYLIKTRGQQVTLSCSPISGHRSVSWYQQTPGQGLQFLFEYFSETQRNKGNFPGRFSGRQFSNSRSEMNVSTLELGDSALYLCASSTGNKHEQYFGPGTRLTVT.

V usage is TRBV6-5 and J usage is TRBJ2-1, with D hard to call. Per the germline V gene, CDR1 is MNHEY and CDR2 is SVGAGI. V was pared by 11 bases and J by 8 bases, with 16 bases between. CDR3 length: 12 amino acids. CDR3 nucleotides: TGTGCCTTCGTCTCAACCGGTTATGAGCAGTTCTTC. Amino acids: CAFVSTGYEQFF.

The CDR3 DNA follows: TGTGCCAGCACTTCAGTGGGACAGATGAACACCATATATTTT. Its translation: CASTSVGQMNTIYF. The V gene is TRBV6-5, the J gene TRBJ1-3; 7 bases align to TRBD1. The CDR3 sequence is 14 residues long. Germline CDR1 is MNHEY and CDR2 is SVGAGI. V shed 7 bases and J 7 bases; nucleotides not matched to a gene: 10.

The V and J genes are TRBV9 and TRBJ1-2, with D possibly matching TRBD1 (6 bases). CDR1 and CDR2 from the germline V gene are SGDLS and YYNGEE. The germline V and J ends were trimmed by 4 bases and 2 bases, with 15 bases remaining between them. The CDR3 runs to 15 residues. The CDR3 region has the DNA TGTGCCAGCAGCCTCCGGGTTACAGGGAACTATGGCTACACCTTC. Translated: CASSLRVTGNYGYTF.

The chain links TRBV11-2 to TRBJ2-5; D possibly corresponds to TRBD2 (6 bases). Germline CDR1 SGHAT, CDR2 FQNNGV. The V gene lost 5 bases and the J gene lost 1 base, with 11 bases spanning the gap. The CDR3 consists of 14 residues. The CDR3 loop reads CASSLRRVQETQYF. The CDR3 bases are TGTGCCAGCAGCCTCCGGAGGGTCCAAGAGACCCAGTACTTC.

This clone came up a few times. The CDR3 nucleotides are TGTGCCAGCAGCCCTACCCGGGGGGCGATGAACGAGCAGTACTTC. It codes for CASSPTRGAMNEQYF. The genes are TRBV7-9 and TRBJ2-7; a possible D gene is TRBD2 (7 bases). The V and J ends lost 5 bases and 5 bases respectively, with 19 bases between them. The CDR3 extends over 15 amino acids. Germline V CDR1 and CDR2: SEHNR, FQNEAQ (reference sequence).

This clone appeared once. The gene calls are TRBV20-1 and TRBJ2-1; unclear D gene. Germline V gene lookup returns CDR1 DFQATT and CDR2 SNEGSKA (reference sequence). CDR3 length equals 12 residues. V was shortened by 3 bases and J by 6 bases, with 9 bases between the two germline ends. CDR3 nucleotide sequence: TGCAGTGCTAGTCCCATGTTCAATGAGCAGTTCTTC. As protein: CSASPMFNEQFF.

Here the CDR3 DNA reads TGTGCCAGCAGCTCCGCCGGTAGTTCACCCCTCCACTTT. It is translated as CASSSAGSSPLHF. The chain is built from TRBV7-2 and TRBJ1-6; D not certain. The germline V gene has CDR1 SGHTA and CDR2 FQGNSA. The ends were cut back, 4 bases at V and 9 bases at J, with 10 bases in the middle. The CDR3 is made up of 13 amino acids.

This clone is labeled as medium-sized. The rearrangement joins TRBV4-2 to TRBJ1-2; a possible D gene is TRBD1 (6 bases). CDR3 length equals 14 residues. The V gene's germline CDR1 is LGHNA and CDR2 YNFKEQ. The V end lost 4 bases, the J end lost 6 bases, and 15 bases lay between the germline ends. Here the CDR3 reads CASSLKGGADGYTF. CDR3 sequence (DNA): TGTGCCAGCAGCCTGAAGGGGGGGGCAGATGGCTACACCTTC.

J is TRBJ1-5 and V is TRBV7-2, with 9 bases lining up with TRBD1. CDR1 and CDR2 from the germline V gene are SGHTA and FQGNSA. This CDR3 has 14 amino acids. J was trimmed by 3 bases and V by 6 bases; bases with no gene match: 3. Here the CDR3 DNA reads TGTGCCAGCAGAAGGGACAGGGACAATCAGCCCCAGCATTTT. Protein: CASRRDRDNQPQHF.

The CDR3 coding sequence is TGTGCCAGCAGCTTACAGGGGACCGTGAACACTGAAGCTTTCTTT. Translated: CASSLQGTVNTEAFF. The chain carries TRBV7-2 and TRBJ1-1; D may be TRBD1 (6 bases). Germline V lookup: CDR1 SGHTA, CDR2 FQGNSA. V lost 2 bases, J lost 0 bases, and 10 bases lay in between. This CDR3 region has 15 residues.

The J gene is TRBJ1-1, the V gene TRBV10-2; no clear D gene. V gave up 2 bases and J gave up 1 base, with 14 bases separating them. The CDR3 runs 16 residues. CDR1 is WSHSY and CDR2 is SAAADI in the germline V gene. DNA for the CDR3: TGCGCCAGCAGTGAGGCCCTGGGAGGAACGAACACTGAAGCTTTCTTT. Protein product: CASSEALGGTNTEAFF.

This clone was seen a few times. The genes are TRBV27 and TRBJ1-5; D is possibly TRBD1 (5 bases). CDR1 is MNHEY, CDR2 SMNVEV, per germline (reference sequence). The CDR3 totals 15 residues. V lost 6 bases to trimming and J lost 0 bases, with 12 bases between them. This CDR3 is CASSRDRNSNQPQHF. In DNA form, the CDR3 reads TGTGCCAGCAGCCGAGACAGAAATAGCAATCAGCCCCAGCATTTT.

This chain joins TRBV10-3 and TRBJ2-1; tentatively, D is TRBD1 (5 bases). The V end was cut by 2 bases, the J end by 10 bases, with 15 bases between. Germline CDR1 reads ENHRY; CDR2 reads SYGVKD. The CDR3 has 14 amino acids. CDR3 nucleotide sequence: TGTGCCATCAGTGAGACCCTGAGTTCAGGGGAGCAGTTCTTC. Its protein product is CAISETLSSGEQFF.

The chain carries TRBV18 and TRBJ2-2, with a possible D match to TRBD2 (6 bases). Trimming left V 6 bases short and J 3 bases short, with 11 bases between. The CDR3 runs 14 residues. Germline CDR1 and CDR2: KGHSH and LQKENI. The CDR3 nucleotides are TGTGCCAGCTCTCAGAAGCGGGACACCGGGGAGCTGTTTTTT. Protein: CASSQKRDTGELFF.

The gene calls are TRBV30 and TRBJ1-2, with 12 bases lining up with TRBD1. After removal of 3 bases from V and 8 bases from J, the junction contained 7 bases not matched to a gene. Germline V gene lookup returns CDR1 GTSNPN and CDR2 SVGIG (reference sequence). This CDR3 is 14 amino acids long. The CDR3: CAWSGDRGLWGYTF. In nucleotides, the CDR3 is TGTGCCTGGAGCGGGGACAGGGGGCTTTGGGGCTACACCTTC.

The chain combines TRBV6-5 with TRBJ1-3; 7 bases are a match to TRBD1. Trimming cost V 6 bases and J 3 bases; bases outside gene matches: 2. Germline V gene data show CDR1 as MNHEY and CDR2 as SVGAGI. The CDR3 loop spans 13 amino acids. The CDR3 here is CASRPGGGNTIYF. The CDR3 DNA sequence: TGTGCCAGCAGACCAGGGGGTGGAAACACCATATATTTT.

In nucleotides, the CDR3 is TGTGCCAGCAGTTCGCTAGGATGGCGGATGAACACTGAAGCTTTCTTT. It specifies CASSSLGWRMNTEAFF. The rearrangement joins TRBV28 to TRBJ1-1; no clear D. V was trimmed by 4 bases and J by 0 bases, leaving 15 bases between them. The CDR3 totals 16 residues. Germline loops: CDR1 MDHEN, CDR2 SYDVKM.

The chain uses TRBV28 and TRBJ2-3; TRBD2 aligns across 7 bases. J lost 1 base, V lost 6 bases, and 7 bases had no gene match. CDR1 is MDHEN, CDR2 SYDVKM, per germline. The CDR3 has 15 amino acids. The CDR3 spells CASSSRGDRTDTQYF. CDR3 DNA: TGTGCCAGCAGCTCCCGGGGGGATCGCACAGATACGCAGTATTTT.

The chain has TRBV11-2 and TRBJ2-2; 11 bases line up with TRBD2. CDR3 length equals 16 residues. V lost 5 bases and J lost 4; bases outside the gene matches: 6. Germline loops: CDR1 SGHAT, CDR2 FQNNGV. The CDR3 region is CASSPVAGGVTGELFF. CDR3 nucleotides: TGTGCCAGCAGCCCCGTAGCGGGAGGGGTCACCGGGGAGCTGTTTTTT. Combining the CDR3 with reference TRBV11-2 and TRBJ2-2 gives the whole variable domain EAGVAQSPRYKIIEKRQSVAFWCNPISGHATLYWYQQILGQGPKLLIQFQNNGVVDDSQLPKDRFSAERLKGVDSTLKIQPAKLEDSAVYLCASSPVAGGVTGELFFGEGSRLTVL.

This sequence joins TRBV4-3 and TRBJ1-2, with D tentatively TRBD1 (6 bases). Germline CDR1 and CDR2: LGHNA and YSLEER. The CDR3 is 12 residues long. V was shortened by 3 bases and J by 8 bases, with 10 bases between the two germline ends. Here the CDR3 reads CASSHTGRGYTF. The CDR3 DNA sequence: TGCGCCAGCAGCCACACAGGGCGAGGCTACACCTTC.

This chain uses TRBV7-2 with TRBJ2-1, with a weak D call TRBD2 (6 bases). This CDR3 region has 17 residues. The V gene lost 5 bases and the J gene lost 4 bases, with 21 bases spanning the gap. Germline V gene sequence: CDR1 SGHTA, CDR2 FQGNSA. The CDR3 here is CASSLTGRRAGYNEQFF. The CDR3 region has the DNA TGTGCCAGCAGCCTCACGGGACGCCGCGCGGGGTACAATGAGCAGTTCTTC.

There are a few counts of this clone. This chain joins TRBV6-4 and TRBJ1-2; D ambiguous. The CDR3 is made up of 15 amino acids. Per germline, CDR1 MRHNA and CDR2 SNTAGT. V was shortened by 4 bases and J by 1 base, with 13 bases between the two germline ends. The DNA of the CDR3 is TGTGCCAGCAGTGCCTCGTCGCGGGGTAACTATGGCTACACCTTC. Translated, it gives CASSASSRGNYGYTF.